The clone carrying this T cell receptor beta chain was seen a handful of times. This sample is drawn from a study of metastatic and nonmetastatic thyroid tumors. V lost 7 bases, J lost 6 bases, and 13 bases lay in between. Germline loops: CDR1 MDHEN, CDR2 SYDVKM. The CDR3 runs to 14 residues. TCRdb re-called the PCR reads with MiXCR. This table has about 28,000 clones, roughly 20% appearing once. Not a single patient had been given any form of treatment at any point before undergoing thyroid surgery. The chain uses TRBV28 and TRBJ1-6, with a tentative D call TRBD1 (5 bases). This receptor was taken from a female donor with papillary thyroid cancer or a benign thyroid nodule (not recorded which). Some clones in this sample may be carry-over from other donors' samples. Sample: blood. CDR3 nucleotide sequence: TGTGCCAGCAATCAGGGCGTGGGTAATTCACCCCTCCACTTT. Translation gives CASNQGVGNSPLHF.